Sequencing of this TCR beta chain was carried out in a study of blood T cell repertoires in COVID-19. Study at large: The study drew acute and convalescent COVID-19 samples from the United States, Italy and Spain. T cells, B-cell-depleted T cells, or PBMCs supplied cDNA or gDNA.

As originally analysed: The authors estimated nucleated cell counts from reference gene primer amplification. Sequencing used immunoSEQ multiplex PCR; TCRdb keeps in-frame clones, though not all of them. Clonal size and the V and J genes are those of that table, whereas D and trimming came from the DNA. Among under 300,000 clones listed, around 86% were seen once. Germline CDR1 is SGHKS and CDR2 is YYEKEE (reference sequence). V lost 0 bases, J lost 5 bases, and 14 bases lay in between. The length of the CDR3 is 15 residues. The TCR comes from a man aged 30 to 39 who had recovered from COVID-19. The rearrangement joins TRBV5-5 to TRBJ1-2; maybe TRBD1 (5 bases). Input material: peripheral blood. The CDR3 DNA sequence: TGTGCCAGCAGCTTGGTCCCGGAGGAGGGGTATGGCTACACCTTC. Translation gives CASSLVPEEGYGYTF. Complete variable domain (other parts from reference TRBV5-5 and TRBJ1-2): DAGVTQSPTHLIKTRGQQVTLRCSPISGHKSVSWYQQVLGQGPQFIFQYYEKEERGRGNFPDRFSARQFPNYSSELNVNALLLGDSALYLCASSLVPEEGYGYTFGSGTRLTVV.